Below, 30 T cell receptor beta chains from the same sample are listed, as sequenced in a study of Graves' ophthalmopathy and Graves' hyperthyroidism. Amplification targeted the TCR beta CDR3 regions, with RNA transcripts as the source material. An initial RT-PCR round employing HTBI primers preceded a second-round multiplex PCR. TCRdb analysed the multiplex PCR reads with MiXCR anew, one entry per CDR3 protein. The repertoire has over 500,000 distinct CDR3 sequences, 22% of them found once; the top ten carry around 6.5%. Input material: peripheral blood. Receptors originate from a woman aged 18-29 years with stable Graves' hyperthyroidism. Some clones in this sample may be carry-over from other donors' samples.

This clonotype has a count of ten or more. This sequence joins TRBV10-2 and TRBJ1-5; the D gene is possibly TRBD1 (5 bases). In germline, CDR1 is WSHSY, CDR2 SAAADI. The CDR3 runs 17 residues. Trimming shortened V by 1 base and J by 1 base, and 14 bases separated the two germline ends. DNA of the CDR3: TGCGCCAGCAGTGAGTGGGACTCTCCTGGGAGCAATCAGCCCCAGCATTTT. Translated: CASSEWDSPGSNQPQHF.

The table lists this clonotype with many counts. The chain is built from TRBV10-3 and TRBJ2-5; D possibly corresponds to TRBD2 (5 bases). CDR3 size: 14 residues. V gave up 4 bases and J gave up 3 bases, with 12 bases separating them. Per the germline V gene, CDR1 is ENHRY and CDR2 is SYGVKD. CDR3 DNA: TGTGCCATCAGTGGTACTTCGGGAAAAGAGACCCAGTACTTC. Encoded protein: CAISGTSGKETQYF.

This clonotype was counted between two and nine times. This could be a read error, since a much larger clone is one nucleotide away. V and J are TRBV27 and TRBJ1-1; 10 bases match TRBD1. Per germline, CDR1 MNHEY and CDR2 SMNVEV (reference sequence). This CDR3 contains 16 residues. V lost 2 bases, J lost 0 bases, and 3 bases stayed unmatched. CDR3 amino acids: CASSLGTGAMNTEAFF. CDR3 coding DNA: TGTGCCAGCAGTTTAGGGACAGGGGCTATGAACACTGAAGCTTTCTTT.

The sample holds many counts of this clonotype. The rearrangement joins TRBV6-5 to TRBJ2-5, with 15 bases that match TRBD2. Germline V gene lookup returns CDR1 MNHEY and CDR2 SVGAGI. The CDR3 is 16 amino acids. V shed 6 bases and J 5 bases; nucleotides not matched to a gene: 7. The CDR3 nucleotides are TGTGCCAGCAGGCCCGGACTAGCGGGAGGGATGGAGACCCAGTACTTC. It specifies CASRPGLAGGMETQYF.

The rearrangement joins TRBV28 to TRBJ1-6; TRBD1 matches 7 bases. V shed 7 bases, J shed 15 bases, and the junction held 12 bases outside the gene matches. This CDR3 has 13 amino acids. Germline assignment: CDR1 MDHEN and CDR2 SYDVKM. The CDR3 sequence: CASNSQGPLYLHF. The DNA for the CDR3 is TGTGCCAGCAACTCACAGGGGCCACTCTACCTCCACTTT.

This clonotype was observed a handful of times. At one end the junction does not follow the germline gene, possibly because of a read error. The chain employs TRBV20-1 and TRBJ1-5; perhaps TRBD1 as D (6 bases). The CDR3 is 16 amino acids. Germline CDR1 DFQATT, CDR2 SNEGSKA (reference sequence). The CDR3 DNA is TGCAGTGCTAGAGATCAGGGGCGGGTTGGCTATCAGCCTCAGCATTTT. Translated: CSARDQGRVGYQPQHF.

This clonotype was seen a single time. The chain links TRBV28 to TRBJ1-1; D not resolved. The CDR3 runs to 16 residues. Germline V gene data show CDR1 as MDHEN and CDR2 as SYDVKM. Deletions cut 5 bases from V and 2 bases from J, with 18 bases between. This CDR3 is CASSLADLLVNTEAFF. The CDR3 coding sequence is TGTGCCAGCAGTCTCGCGGACCTGTTGGTAAACACTGAAGCTTTCTTT.

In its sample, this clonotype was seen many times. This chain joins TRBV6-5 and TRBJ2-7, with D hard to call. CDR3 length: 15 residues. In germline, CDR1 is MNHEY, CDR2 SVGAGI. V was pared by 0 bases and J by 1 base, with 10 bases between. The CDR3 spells CASSYSAHQSYEQYF. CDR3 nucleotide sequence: TGTGCCAGCAGTTACTCTGCTCACCAGTCCTACGAGCAGTACTTC.

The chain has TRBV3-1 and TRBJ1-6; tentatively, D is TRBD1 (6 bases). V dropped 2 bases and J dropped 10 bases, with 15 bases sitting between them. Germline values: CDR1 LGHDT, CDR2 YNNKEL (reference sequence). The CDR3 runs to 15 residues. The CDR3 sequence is CASSQSRGAGSPLHF. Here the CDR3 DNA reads TGTGCCAGCAGCCAATCGCGGGGGGCCGGCTCACCCCTCCACTTT.

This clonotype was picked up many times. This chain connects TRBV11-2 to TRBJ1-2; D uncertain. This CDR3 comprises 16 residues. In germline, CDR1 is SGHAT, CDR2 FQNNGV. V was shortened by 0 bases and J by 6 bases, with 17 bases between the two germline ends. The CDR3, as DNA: TGTGCCAGCAGCTTAGATCTGGAGATTGCTGGGAATGGCTACACCTTC. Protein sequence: CASSLDLEIAGNGYTF.

The CDR3 loop is CATREVAALSSYEQYF. The CDR3 DNA follows: TGTGCCACCAGGGAGGTAGCGGCCCTGAGCTCCTACGAGCAGTACTTC. This sequence joins TRBV6-2 or TRBV6-3 and TRBJ2-7; D possibly corresponds to TRBD2 (6 bases). Germline V gene data show CDR1 as MNHEY and CDR2 as SVGEGT. This CDR3 has 16 amino acids. Trimming took 10 bases from V and 0 from J, leaving 22 bases between them.

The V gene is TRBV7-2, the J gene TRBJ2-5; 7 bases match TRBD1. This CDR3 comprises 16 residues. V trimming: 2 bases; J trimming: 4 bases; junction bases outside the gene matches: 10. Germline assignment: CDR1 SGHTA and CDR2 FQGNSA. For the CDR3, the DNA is TGTGCCAGCAGCTTACCCCGCACAGGGGTTGGAGAGACCCAGTACTTC. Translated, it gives CASSLPRTGVGETQYF.

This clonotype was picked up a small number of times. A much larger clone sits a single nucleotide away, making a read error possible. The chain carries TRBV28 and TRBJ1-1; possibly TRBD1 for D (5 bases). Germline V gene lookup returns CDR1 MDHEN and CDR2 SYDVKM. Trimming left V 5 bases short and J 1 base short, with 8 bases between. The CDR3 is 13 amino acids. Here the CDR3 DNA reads TGTGCCAGCAGTGGACATACGAACACTGAAGCTTTCTTT. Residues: CASSGHTNTEAFF.

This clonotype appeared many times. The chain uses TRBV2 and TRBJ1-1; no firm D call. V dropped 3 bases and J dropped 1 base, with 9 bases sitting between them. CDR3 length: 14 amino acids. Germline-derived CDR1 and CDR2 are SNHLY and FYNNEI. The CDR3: CASSDSAPNTEAFF. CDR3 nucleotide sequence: TGTGCCAGCAGTGACTCCGCACCGAACACTGAAGCTTTCTTT.

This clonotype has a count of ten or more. Here the CDR3 DNA reads TGTGCCAGCAGCGCCGGGACAAACACCGGGGAGCTGTTTTTT. The encoded protein is CASSAGTNTGELFF. The chain combines TRBV9 with TRBJ2-2; maybe TRBD1 (6 bases). This CDR3 region has 14 residues. V dropped 3 bases and J dropped 2 bases, with 8 bases sitting between them. Germline V lookup: CDR1 SGDLS, CDR2 YYNGEE.

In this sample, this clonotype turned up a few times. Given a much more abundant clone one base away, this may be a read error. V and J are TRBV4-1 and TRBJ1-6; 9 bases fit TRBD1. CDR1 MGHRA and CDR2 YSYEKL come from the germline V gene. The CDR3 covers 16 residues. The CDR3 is CASSQGPGQGTSHLHF. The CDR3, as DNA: TGCGCCAGCAGCCAAGGACCGGGACAGGGTACTTCACACCTCCACTTT.

CDR3 sequence reads: CASSYETGETQYF. CDR3 coding DNA: TGTGCCAGCAGTTATGAAACAGGGGAGACCCAGTACTTC. This chain uses TRBV6-5 with TRBJ2-5, with D possibly TRBD1 on 6 matching bases. The CDR3 length is 13 residues. The germline V gene encodes CDR1 MNHEY and CDR2 SVGAGI. Trimming removed 3 bases from V and 5 bases from J, with 10 bases in between.

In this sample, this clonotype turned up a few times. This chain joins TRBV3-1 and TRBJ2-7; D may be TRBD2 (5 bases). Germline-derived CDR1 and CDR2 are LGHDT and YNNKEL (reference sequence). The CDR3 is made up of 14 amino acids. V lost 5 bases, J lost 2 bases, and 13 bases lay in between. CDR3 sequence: CASSVGGRTYEQYF. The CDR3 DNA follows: TGTGCCAGCAGCGTCGGAGGCAGAACCTACGAGCAGTACTTC.

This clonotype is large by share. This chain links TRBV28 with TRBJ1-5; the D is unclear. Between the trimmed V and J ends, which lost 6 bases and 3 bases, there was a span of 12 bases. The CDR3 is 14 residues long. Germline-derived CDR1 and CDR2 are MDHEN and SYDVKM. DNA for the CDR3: TGTGCCAGCAGGCTAAGTTGGGACAATCAGCCCCAGCATTTT. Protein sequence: CASRLSWDNQPQHF.

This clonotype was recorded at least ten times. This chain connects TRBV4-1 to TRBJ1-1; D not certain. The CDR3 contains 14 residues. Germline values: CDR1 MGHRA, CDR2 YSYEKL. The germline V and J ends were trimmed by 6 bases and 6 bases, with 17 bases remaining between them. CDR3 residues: CASRQSDVESEAFF. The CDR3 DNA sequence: TGCGCCAGCAGACAAAGTGATGTTGAATCTGAAGCTTTCTTT.

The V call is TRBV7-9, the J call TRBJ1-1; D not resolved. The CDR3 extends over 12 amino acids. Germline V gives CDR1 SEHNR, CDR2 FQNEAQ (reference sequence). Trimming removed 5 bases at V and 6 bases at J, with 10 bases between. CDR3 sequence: CASSRPEPEAFF. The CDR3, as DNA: TGTGCCAGCAGCCGCCCGGAGCCTGAAGCTTTCTTT.

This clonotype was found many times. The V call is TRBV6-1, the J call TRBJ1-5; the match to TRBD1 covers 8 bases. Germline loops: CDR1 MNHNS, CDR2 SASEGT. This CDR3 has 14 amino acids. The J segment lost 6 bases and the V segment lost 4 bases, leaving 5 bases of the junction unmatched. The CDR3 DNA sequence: TGTGCCAGCAGTGGCGGACAGGGTGGTCAGCCCCAGCATTTT. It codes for CASSGGQGGQPQHF.

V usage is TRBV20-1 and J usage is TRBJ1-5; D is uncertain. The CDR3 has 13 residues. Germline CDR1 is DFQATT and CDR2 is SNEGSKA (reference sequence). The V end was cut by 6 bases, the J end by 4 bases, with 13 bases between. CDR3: CSANMRVNQPQHF. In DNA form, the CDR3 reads TGCAGTGCCAATATGAGGGTTAATCAGCCCCAGCATTTT.

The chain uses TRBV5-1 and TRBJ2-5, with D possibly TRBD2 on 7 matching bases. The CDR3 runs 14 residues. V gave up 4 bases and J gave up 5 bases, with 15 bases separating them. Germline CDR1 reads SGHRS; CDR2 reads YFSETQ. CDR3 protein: CASSLGGGDETQYF. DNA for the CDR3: TGCGCCAGCAGCCTGGGAGGGGGGGACGAGACCCAGTACTTC.

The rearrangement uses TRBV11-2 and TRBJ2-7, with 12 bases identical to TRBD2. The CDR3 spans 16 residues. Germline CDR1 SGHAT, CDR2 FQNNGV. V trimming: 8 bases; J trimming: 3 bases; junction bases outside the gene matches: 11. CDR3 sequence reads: CASGTTSGRTHYEQYF. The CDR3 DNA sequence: TGTGCCAGCGGGACCACTAGCGGGAGGACCCACTACGAGCAGTACTTC.

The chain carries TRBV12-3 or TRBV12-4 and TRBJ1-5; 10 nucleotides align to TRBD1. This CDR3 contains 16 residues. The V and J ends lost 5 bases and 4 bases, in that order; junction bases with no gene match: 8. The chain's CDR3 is CASSTGTGEWNQPQHF. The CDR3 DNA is TGTGCCAGCAGTACAGGGACAGGGGAGTGGAATCAGCCCCAGCATTTT.

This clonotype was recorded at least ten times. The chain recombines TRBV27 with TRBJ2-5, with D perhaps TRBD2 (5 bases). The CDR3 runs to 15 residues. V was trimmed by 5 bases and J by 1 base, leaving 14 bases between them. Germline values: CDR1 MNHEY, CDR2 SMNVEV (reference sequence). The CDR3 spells CASSPQGLAQETQYF. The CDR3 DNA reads TGTGCCAGCAGTCCCCAAGGGCTAGCCCAAGAGACCCAGTACTTC.

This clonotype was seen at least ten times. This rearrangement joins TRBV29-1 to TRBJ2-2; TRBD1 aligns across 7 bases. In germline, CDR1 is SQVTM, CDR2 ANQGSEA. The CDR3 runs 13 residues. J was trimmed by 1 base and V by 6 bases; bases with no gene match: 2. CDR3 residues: CSVQGQNTGELFF. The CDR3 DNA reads TGCAGCGTACAGGGGCAGAACACCGGGGAGCTGTTTTTT.

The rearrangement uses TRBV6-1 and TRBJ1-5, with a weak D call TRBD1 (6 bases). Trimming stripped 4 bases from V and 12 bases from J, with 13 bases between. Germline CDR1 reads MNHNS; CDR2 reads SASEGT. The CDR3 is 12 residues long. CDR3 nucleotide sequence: TGTGCCAGCAGTGGGGACATCCCTCACCAGCATTTT. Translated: CASSGDIPHQHF.

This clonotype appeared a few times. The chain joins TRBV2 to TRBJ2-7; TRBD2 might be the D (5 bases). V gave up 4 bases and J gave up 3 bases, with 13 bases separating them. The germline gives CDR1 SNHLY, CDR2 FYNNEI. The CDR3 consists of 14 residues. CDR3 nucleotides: TGTGCCAGCAGTGTACCGGGGTCCAACTACGAGCAGTACTTC. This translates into CASSVPGSNYEQYF.